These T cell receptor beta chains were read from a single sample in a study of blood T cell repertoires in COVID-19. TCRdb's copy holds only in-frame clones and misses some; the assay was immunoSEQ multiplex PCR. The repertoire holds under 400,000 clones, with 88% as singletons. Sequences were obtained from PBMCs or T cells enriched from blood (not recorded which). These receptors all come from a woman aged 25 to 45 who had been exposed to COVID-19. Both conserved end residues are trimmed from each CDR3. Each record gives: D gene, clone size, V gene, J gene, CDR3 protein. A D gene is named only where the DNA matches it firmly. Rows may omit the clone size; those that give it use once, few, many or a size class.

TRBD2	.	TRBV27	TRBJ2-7	ASSLYRLAGGMGEQY
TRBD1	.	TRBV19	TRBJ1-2	ASSAGQRYGYT
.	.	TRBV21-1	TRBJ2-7	ASSRGLAGDLYEQY
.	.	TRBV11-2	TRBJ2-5	ASSPGERRPETQY
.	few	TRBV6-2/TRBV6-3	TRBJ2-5	ASSPAGPQETQY
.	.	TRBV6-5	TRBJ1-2	AIDKTPDGGAGYT
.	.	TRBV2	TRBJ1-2	ASSEGAISNYGYT
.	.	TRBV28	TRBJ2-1	ASSPPSDEQF
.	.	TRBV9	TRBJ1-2	ASKGGDVGYT
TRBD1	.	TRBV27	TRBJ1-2	ASSLSPQGADGYT
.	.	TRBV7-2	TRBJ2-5	ASSMASLDQY
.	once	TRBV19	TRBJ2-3	ASSIYLADTQY
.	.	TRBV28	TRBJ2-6	ASSLTVGSGANVLT
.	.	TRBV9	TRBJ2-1	ASSVIPRNNEQF
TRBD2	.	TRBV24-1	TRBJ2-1	ATSDPQGLAGVNEQF
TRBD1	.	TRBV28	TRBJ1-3	ASSGTGASGNTIY
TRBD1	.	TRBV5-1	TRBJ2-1	ASSAGTGSNEQF
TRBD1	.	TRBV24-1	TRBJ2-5	ATSDLGTGKETQY
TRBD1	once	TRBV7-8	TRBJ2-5	ASSLGQGRGETQY
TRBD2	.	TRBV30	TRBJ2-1	ACAWTISGRGYNEQF
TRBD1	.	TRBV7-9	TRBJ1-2	ASSSGPGQKILPYGYT
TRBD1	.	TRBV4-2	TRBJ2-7	ASSHVTTGGYEQY
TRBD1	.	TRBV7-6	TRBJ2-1	ASSSLPGQGNEQF
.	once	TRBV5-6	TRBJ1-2	ASRVRRDGYGYT
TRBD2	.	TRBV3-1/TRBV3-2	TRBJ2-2	ASSGTSGTHGELF
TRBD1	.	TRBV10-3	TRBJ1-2	AIAEAGRGDLNYGYT
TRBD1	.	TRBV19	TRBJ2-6	ASEGAYGPSGANVLT
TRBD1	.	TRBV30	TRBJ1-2	AWRVRGRNYGYT
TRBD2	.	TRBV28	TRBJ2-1	ATTRGRAGDEQF
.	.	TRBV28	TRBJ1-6	ASSYTLQGYSPLH
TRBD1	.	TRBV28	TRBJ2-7	ASRGPGQGASEQY
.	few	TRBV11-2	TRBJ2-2	ASSLSGITGELF